This TCR beta chain comes out of a study of T cells in localized non-small cell lung cancer. The study, taken as a whole, reports: Elevated blood T cell density was associated with longer overall survival. The appearance of a median approximately 57 of the top 100 tumor clones was seen in adjacent lung.

This CDR3 region has 11 residues. The germline V gene has CDR1 DFQATT and CDR2 SNEGSKA (reference sequence). The V gene lost 4 bases and the J gene lost 7 bases, with 8 bases spanning the gap. TCRdb keeps only in-frame clones here, not all; method: immunoSEQ multiplex PCR. The sample holds just over 20,000 clones, about 88% seen once. As to this clone: Antigen specificity is unknown.

This chain uses TRBV20-1 with TRBJ2-1; no definite D call. The sequence was collected from a man between 40 and 75 years old with stage I lung adenocarcinoma. This specimen consisted of peripheral blood, obtained before any cancer treatment. The CDR3 loop reads CSAILWNEQFF. The CDR3 DNA reads TGCAGTGCTATTCTTTGGAATGAGCAGTTCTTC.